This TCR beta chain was identified in a study of shared clonotypes between healthy human individuals. Assay used: immunoSEQ multiplex PCR; TCRdb lists only in-frame clones, some missing. The sample has some 1.1 million clones, roughly 77% seen once. With 4 bases removed from V and 0 bases from J, the gap between germline ends came to 16 bases. Germline V lookup: CDR1 SGHDT, CDR2 YYEEEE. The CDR3 runs 16 residues. The sequence was collected from a man between 18 and 29 years old in good health. Some clones in this sample may be carry-over from other donors' samples. The material sequenced was memory CD4+ T cells from PBMCs. Subset of the sample: CD45RA-negative fraction. The V and J genes are TRBV5-6 and TRBJ1-1, with a possible D match to TRBD1 (5 bases). In nucleotides, the CDR3 is TGTGCCAGCAGCCGGGGCGGAGGGATCATGAACACTGAAGCTTTCTTT. Its protein is CASSRGGGIMNTEAFF. The full variable domain, completed using reference TRBV5-6 and TRBJ1-1, is DAGVTQSPTHLIKTRGQQVTLRCSPKSGHDTVSWYQQALGQGPQFIFQYYEEEERQRGNFPDRFSGHQFPNYSSELNVNALLLGDSALYLCASSRGGGIMNTEAFFGQGTRLTVV.